This T cell receptor beta chain was identified in a study of identical twins. From the 5' RACE reads, TCRdb called clonotypes with MiXCR, one entry per CDR3 protein. Of under 900,000 distinct CDR3 sequences listed, 12% were seen once; the top ten hold around 1.6%. The germline V gene has CDR1 SGHVS and CDR2 FNYEAQ. Trimming removed 5 bases from V and 12 bases from J, with 14 bases in between. CDR3 size: 12 residues. The same sample was also studied in work on yellow fever vaccine responses in identical twins.

The specimen was PBMCs. The sequence came from a young woman in good health. The chain carries TRBV7-6 and TRBJ2-1; no clear D. The CDR3 sequence is CASSTTLLGQFF. CDR3 in DNA: TGTGCCAGCAGCACCACACTCTTGGGGCAGTTCTTC.